This TCR beta chain was documented in a study of tumor-infiltrating lymphocytes in primary liver carcinoma. From 500 to 600 ng of total RNA, TCR beta-specific cDNA was reverse-transcribed using a constant-region primer. Slightly modified ARM-PCR, run as three nested multiplex PCR rounds, produced the TCR beta libraries. TRBV1-TRBV30 forward primers and a C-beta reverse primer were used in the first two PCR rounds, which each ran for around 11 cycles. Each CDR3 protein gets one entry after TCRdb re-called the multiplex PCR reads with MiXCR. This table has tens of thousands of distinct CDR3 sequences, roughly 72% appearing once. Trimming pared 8 bases from V and 5 bases from J, leaving 21 bases between. CDR3 size: 14 residues. Per germline, CDR1 SQVTM and CDR2 ANQGSEA. The source material, roughly 18-33 mg of unsorted bulk tissue, was used to co-extract RNA and DNA.

The sequence came from a man between 40 and 49 years old with primary liver carcinoma and hepatitis B virus infection. The chain carries TRBV29-1 and TRBJ2-5, with TRBD1 as a possible D gene (5 bases). Sequenced input: liver tumor tissue from sampling region 1. Noted subset: tumor region T1, superior pole. CDR3 DNA: TGCAGCAGTGAAGATCGGCATGGGGCGGAGACCCAGTACTTC. Translation: CSSEDRHGAETQYF.